The 19 T cell receptor beta chains below all came from one sample that was sequenced in a study of neurological immune-mediated disorders. TCRdb fed the 5' RACE reads into MiXCR, producing one record per CDR3 protein. The sample includes 18,000 or so distinct CDR3 sequences, 9.5% to 12% of them seen just once. Source material: CD8+ T cells from blood. The receptors here all came from a woman in her forties or fifties in good health.

The chain joins TRBV2 to TRBJ2-4, with D tentatively TRBD2 (6 bases). Trimming cost V 3 bases and J 0 bases, with 12 bases left between them. Germline loops: CDR1 SNHLY, CDR2 FYNNEI. CDR3 length: 16 residues. CDR3 residues: CASSDPAGLAKNIQYF. CDR3 sequence (DNA): TGTGCCAGCAGTGACCCAGCGGGTCTAGCCAAAAACATTCAGTACTTC.

This clonotype was picked up many times. The J gene is TRBJ2-3, the V gene TRBV5-8; D gene unclear. From germline, CDR1 is SGHTS and CDR2 YDEGEE. The germline V and J ends were trimmed by 2 bases and 9 bases, with 16 bases remaining between them. The CDR3 has 14 amino acids. CDR3 nucleotides: TGTGCCAGCAGCTTAGGGAAGGGCCCCCCCACGCAGTATTTT. Amino acids: CASSLGKGPPTQYF.

This clonotype appeared many times. The rearrangement uses TRBV7-8 and TRBJ2-5, with 7 bases identical to TRBD1. This CDR3 contains 14 residues. V trimming: 2 bases; J trimming: 1 base; junction bases outside the gene matches: 1. Per germline, CDR1 SGHVS and CDR2 FQNEAQ. The CDR3 loop reads CASSLYRGQETQYF. DNA of the CDR3: TGTGCCAGCAGCTTATACAGGGGCCAAGAGACCCAGTACTTC.

This clonotype was picked up a small number of times. The rearrangement uses TRBV29-1 and TRBJ2-1; 9 nucleotides agree with TRBD2. V lost 3 bases to trimming and J lost 10 bases; unmatched junction nucleotides: 4. This CDR3 comprises 12 residues. The germline gives CDR1 SQVTM, CDR2 ANQGSEA. The CDR3 region has the DNA TGCAGCGTTGAGTTAGCGGGAGAGGAGCAGTTCTTC. It codes for CSVELAGEEQFF.

V gene TRBV13 combines with J gene TRBJ2-6; D is uncertain. CDR1 is PRHDT, CDR2 FYEKMQ, per germline (reference sequence). This CDR3 is 13 amino acids long. V lost 7 bases to trimming and J lost 0 bases, with 4 bases between them. This CDR3 reads CASKPSGANVLTF. DNA of the CDR3: TGTGCCAGCAAACCCTCTGGGGCCAACGTCCTGACTTTC. The variable domain in full, completed from reference TRBV13 and TRBJ2-6, reads AAGVIQSPRHLIKEKRETATLKCYPIPRHDTVYWYQQGPGQDPQFLISFYEKMQSDKGSIPDRFSAQQFSDYHSELNMSSLELGDSALYFCASKPSGANVLTFGAGSRLTVL.

This clonotype was seen at least ten times. The genes are TRBV29-1 and TRBJ2-7; D is perhaps TRBD2 (6 bases). There are 14 residues in the CDR3. V shed 0 bases and J shed 2 bases, with 11 bases lying between them. Germline lookup yields CDR1 SQVTM and CDR2 ANQGSEA. CDR3 nucleotides: TGCAGCGTTGAAGAAGCGGGCGGGACCTACGAGCAGTACTTC. It encodes CSVEEAGGTYEQYF.

This chain's CDR3 is CASSPRGAVYEQYF. Here the CDR3 DNA reads TGTGCCAGCAGCCCGCGGGGGGCGGTTTACGAGCAGTACTTC. This chain uses TRBV5-4 with TRBJ2-7, with 8 bases matching TRBD2. V was pared by 4 bases and J by 4 bases, with 7 bases of the junction left unmatched. The length of the CDR3 is 14 residues. Germline CDR1 and CDR2: SGHNT and YYREEE (reference sequence). The entire variable domain, with the rest obtained from reference TRBV5-4 and TRBJ2-7, is as follows: ETGVTQSPTHLIKTRGQQVTLRCSSQSGHNTVSWYQQALGQGPQFIFQYYREEENGRGNFPPRFSGLQFPNYSSELNVNALELDDSALYLCASSPRGAVYEQYFGPGTRLTVT.

This clonotype turned up a few times. The rearrangement uses TRBV28 and TRBJ2-2; D remains ambiguous. Trimming took off 6 bases at V and 2 bases at J, with 10 bases between the two ends. CDR3 size: 14 residues. CDR1 and CDR2 from the germline V gene are MDHEN and SYDVKM. CDR3: CASRPTLNTGELFF. For the CDR3, the DNA is TGTGCCAGCAGGCCGACTCTCAACACCGGGGAGCTGTTTTTT.

This clonotype was seen repeatedly, ten times or more. The chain joins TRBV20-1 to TRBJ2-1; TRBD2 agrees at 15 bases. CDR3 length: 15 residues. CDR1 DFQATT and CDR2 SNEGSKA come from the germline V gene (reference sequence). V shed 6 bases and J 4 bases; nucleotides not matched to a gene: 4. CDR3 region: CSAEGLAGGYNEQFF. The CDR3 DNA reads TGCAGTGCGGAAGGACTAGCGGGAGGGTACAATGAGCAGTTCTTC.

This clonotype was detected ten times or more. The chain carries TRBV6-6 and TRBJ2-7; 13 bases are shared with TRBD2. The V segment lost 6 bases and the J segment 0 bases; nucleotides outside the gene matches: 5. Germline assignment: CDR1 MNHNY and CDR2 SVGAGI (reference sequence). The CDR3 is 16 amino acids. In DNA, the CDR3 is TGTGCCAGCAGCCCGACTAGCGGGGGGTCCTCCTACGAGCAGTACTTC. It yields the protein CASSPTSGGSSYEQYF.

As regards this clonotype: The junction departs from the called germline gene at one end, perhaps through a read error. J is TRBJ2-1 and V is TRBV30; unclear D gene. The CDR3 spans 13 residues. The germline CDR1 and CDR2 sequences are GTSNPN and SVGIG (reference sequence). CDR3 amino acids: CACSVRGRNEQFF. The CDR3 DNA sequence: TGTGCCTGTAGTGTACGAGGAAGAAATGAGCAGTTCTTC.

The table lists this clonotype with many counts. The chain joins TRBV9 to TRBJ2-5; a possible D gene is TRBD2 (5 bases). CDR3 size: 16 residues. V lost 2 bases and J lost 2, with 16 bases in between. Germline loops: CDR1 SGDLS, CDR2 YYNGEE. CDR3 amino acids: CASSVNTRDQQETQYF. The CDR3 DNA reads as TGTGCCAGCAGCGTCAACACCCGGGATCAGCAAGAGACCCAGTACTTC.

This clonotype appeared many times. The gene calls are TRBV6-6 and TRBJ2-7, with a possible D match to TRBD1 (5 bases). The CDR3 is made up of 14 amino acids. V was cut by 0 bases and J by 1 base, with 7 bases left in between. Germline V CDR1 and CDR2: MNHNY, SVGAGI (reference sequence). CDR3 DNA: TGTGCCAGCAGTTACTCCAGGGATTCCTACGAGCAGTACTTC. Its protein product is CASSYSRDSYEQYF.

About this clonotype itself: Its ends do not fully match the called genes, so a read error is possible. The chain carries TRBV7-9 and TRBJ2-1, with D perhaps TRBD1 (6 bases). CDR1 SEHNR and CDR2 FQNEAQ come from the germline V gene (reference sequence). The CDR3 sequence is 13 residues long. CDR3 in DNA: TGCGCCAGTGACAGGCCCTCCTACAATGAGCAGTTCTTC. It yields the protein CASDRPSYNEQFF.

This clonotype has at least ten counts. V is TRBV7-2 and J is TRBJ2-7; TRBD1 agrees at 7 bases. The germline V gene has CDR1 SGHTA and CDR2 FQGNSA. J lost 0 bases, V lost 5 bases, and 4 bases had no gene match. The CDR3 totals 14 residues. CDR3 protein: CASSPGDSSYEQYF. In DNA form, the CDR3 reads TGTGCCAGCAGCCCCGGGGACAGCTCCTACGAGCAGTACTTC.

At least ten counts were recorded for this clonotype. The chain joins TRBV14 to TRBJ2-7; weak D call: TRBD1 (6 bases). This CDR3 comprises 15 residues. The V end was cut by 4 bases, the J end by 3 bases, with 16 bases between. Germline V gene data show CDR1 as SGHDN and CDR2 as FVKESK. DNA for the CDR3: TGTGCCAGCAGCCCGGTAAGGGGGATGGGCTACGAGCAGTACTTC. Protein product: CASSPVRGMGYEQYF.

The CDR3 here is CASKRQGTTYEQYF. The CDR3 DNA follows: TGTGCCAGCAAGAGACAGGGAACAACCTACGAGCAGTACTTC. The chain joins TRBV7-9 to TRBJ2-7, with 7 bases lining up with TRBD1. V was clipped by 7 bases and J by 2 bases; unmatched bases: 8. The CDR3 covers 14 residues. From germline, CDR1 is SEHNR and CDR2 FQNEAQ (reference sequence). The whole variable domain, filled in from reference TRBV7-9 and TRBJ2-7, reads DTGVSQNPRHKITKRGQNVTFRCDPISEHNRLYWYRQTLGQGPEFLTYFQNEAQLEKSRLLSDRFSAERPKGSFSTLEIQRTEQGDSAMYLCASKRQGTTYEQYFGPGTRLTVT.

This clonotype was seen many times. The V and J genes are TRBV5-6 and TRBJ2-7, with a possible D match to TRBD1 (6 bases). The CDR3 spans 12 residues. V was pared by 3 bases and J by 9 bases, with 13 bases between. Germline V CDR1 and CDR2: SGHDT, YYEEEE. Here the CDR3 reads CASSSTGSGQYF. The CDR3 region has the DNA TGTGCCAGCAGCTCAACAGGGTCAGGGCAGTACTTC.

Ten or more counts support this clonotype. This rearrangement joins TRBV7-3 to TRBJ2-2; the D gene is possibly TRBD1 (5 bases). The length of the CDR3 is 16 residues. Germline V gene data show CDR1 as SGHTA and CDR2 as FQGTGA. Trimming took off 1 base at V and 7 bases at J, with 16 bases between the two ends. DNA for the CDR3: TGTGCCAGCAGCTTAAGGTTCGACAGCTTTCACGGGGAGCTGTTTTTT. It specifies CASSLRFDSFHGELFF.